This T cell receptor beta chain was retrieved from a study of beta chain features in type 1 diabetes. Trimming at V came to 4 bases and at J to 5 bases, leaving 3 bases not matched to a gene. CDR1 is SGDLS and CDR2 is YYNGEE in the germline V gene. The CDR3 covers 14 residues. Overall study findings and caveats: Cells carrying high TCR expression could end up over-represented when cDNA is sequenced. When Type 1 diabetes patients were examined, their TCRB CDR3s proved moderately but significantly shorter in all four CD4+ subsets. The naive, central memory and Treg TCRB repertoires looked more alike in patients than they did in healthy donors. Possible PCR preference for shorter templates applied equally to patients and controls.

Purities over 98% were achieved in all sorted populations. Note on this clone: Its antigen is unknown.

What was sequenced were expressed TCRB transcripts, since all of the isolated RNA had been reverse transcribed. Sequencing used immunoSEQ multiplex PCR; TCRdb keeps in-frame clones, though not all of them. The table lists 300,000 to 350,000 clones, less than 15% of them singletons. This sequence joins TRBV9 and TRBJ2-3, with 11 bases aligning to TRBD2. The specimen sequenced was naive CD4+ T cells from blood. The origin of this receptor is a young woman with type 1 diabetes. CDR3 sequence: CASSPLAGGDTQYF. The CDR3, as DNA: TGTGCCAGCAGCCCTCTAGCGGGAGGAGATACGCAGTATTTT.